This TCR beta chain was captured by sequencing in a study of patients and donors after allogeneic stem cell transplantation. Trimming took off 4 bases at V and 2 bases at J, with 10 bases between the two ends. Germline CDR1 is KGHDR and CDR2 is SFDVKD. There are 14 residues in the CDR3. This clonotype was counted a few times. TCRdb fed the RT-PCR reads into MiXCR, producing one record per CDR3 protein. The repertoire consists of 70,000 to 75,000 distinct CDR3 sequences, with about 30% occurring once and the leading ten covering 26%. The specimen was blood, either unsorted or a sorted T cell fraction (not recorded which). This clonotype originated in a human donor who was either an allogeneic HSCT recipient or a stem cell or donor lymphocyte infusion donor (not recorded which). It is not recorded whose cells these are; they may come from a transplant donor. This sequence joins TRBV24-1 and TRBJ2-5, with a tentative D call TRBD2 (5 bases). In DNA, the CDR3 is TGTGCCACCAGTGAACGTCCGGGACAAGAGACCCAGTACTTC. It is translated as CATSERPGQETQYF.